This TCR beta chain was observed in a study of shared clonotypes between healthy human individuals. Study conclusions and caveats: Generation probabilities of non-shared clonotypes were lower (relative to those shared by all four donors).

In this sample, this clone turned up a few times. The antigen is undetermined. Some clones are missing from TCRdb's copy, which holds only in-frame ones; the method was immunoSEQ multiplex PCR. This sample has about a million clones; around three quarters occur once, and the top ten carry more than 0.85%. V was shortened by 4 bases and J by 7 bases, with 7 bases between the two germline ends. Germline lookup yields CDR1 GTSNPN and CDR2 SVGIG (reference sequence). The CDR3 runs to 10 residues. Sequencing input: memory CD4+ T cells from PBMCs. The subset is: CD45RA-negative fraction. V and J are TRBV30 and TRBJ1-2; D call uncertain. The sequence was obtained from a man between 18 and 29 years old in good health. Some clones in this sample may be carry-over from other donors' samples. The CDR3 spells CAWMELGYTF. CDR3 in DNA: TGTGCCTGGATGGAGCTTGGCTACACCTTC.